These T cell receptor beta chains were read from a single sample in a study of T cells in Graves' hyperthyroidism and ophthalmopathy. TCRdb called the multiplex PCR reads again in MiXCR, with one record for every CDR3 protein. The sample contains about 740,000 distinct CDR3 sequences, 14% of which appear only once. Sequenced input: blood. The receptors stem from a woman aged 18-35 years with Graves' hyperthyroidism. Both conserved end residues are part of each CDR3. The D gene is left open where the match is weak. The size of a clone is reported for some rows only, either as once, few or many, or as a class for expanded clones.

abundance: few; d_gene: TRBD1; v_gene: TRBV10-2; j_gene: TRBJ2-1; CDR3nt: TGCGCCAGCAGTGAGTCGTCTTGGACAGGGCGGGGAAATGGGCAGTTCTTC; CDR3aa: CASSESSWTGRGNGQFF
abundance: few; d_gene: TRBD2; v_gene: TRBV7-2; j_gene: TRBJ2-1; CDR3nt: TGTGCCAGCAGCTTAGAACTAGCGGGAACGCGCAATGAGCAGTTCTTC; CDR3aa: CASSLELAGTRNEQFF
abundance: few; d_gene: NA; v_gene: TRBV28; j_gene: TRBJ1-1; CDR3nt: TGTGCCAGCAGTTTTGAGACGGGGAGGGGGGCTGAAGCTTTCTTT; CDR3aa: CASSFETGRGAEAFF
abundance: once; d_gene: NA; v_gene: TRBV27; j_gene: TRBJ2-1; CDR3nt: TGTGCCAGCAGCGCCAGGAATGTCAATGAGCAGTTCTTC; CDR3aa: CASSARNVNEQFF
abundance: NA; d_gene: NA; v_gene: TRBV5-1; j_gene: TRBJ2-1; CDR3nt: TGCGCCAGCAGCTCCCCGGCCGGGACCCGGGTTAACAATGAGCAGTTCTTC; CDR3aa: CASSSPAGTRVNNEQFF
abundance: few; d_gene: NA; v_gene: TRBV20-1; j_gene: TRBJ2-1; CDR3nt: TGCAGTGCCATCCGGGACAACAACAATGAGCAGTTCTTC; CDR3aa: CSAIRDNNNEQFF
abundance: few; d_gene: NA; v_gene: TRBV6-6; j_gene: TRBJ2-2; CDR3nt: TGTGCCAGCAGTTACTCTTTGGGGCCTAGGAACACCGGGGAGCCGTTTTTT; CDR3aa: CASSYSLGPRNTGEPFF
abundance: many; d_gene: TRBD2; v_gene: TRBV12-3/TRBV12-4; j_gene: TRBJ2-1; CDR3nt: TGTGCCAGCAGATCAACTAGCGTGTCCTACAATGAGCAGTTCTTC; CDR3aa: CASRSTSVSYNEQFF
abundance: NA; d_gene: TRBD2; v_gene: TRBV27; j_gene: TRBJ2-1; CDR3nt: TGTGCCAGCAGTTTAAACACTCGGGGGGGTGAGCAGTTCTTC; CDR3aa: CASSLNTRGGEQFF
abundance: many; d_gene: TRBD1; v_gene: TRBV5-5; j_gene: TRBJ2-2; CDR3nt: TGTGCCAGCAGCTTCTCCGACAGGGATTGGTCCGGGGAGCTGTTTTTT; CDR3aa: CASSFSDRDWSGELFF
abundance: many; d_gene: TRBD2; v_gene: TRBV28; j_gene: TRBJ2-1; CDR3nt: TGTGCCAGCAGTTCCGGGAGGGCCACGCCCGGTGAGCAGTTCTTC; CDR3aa: CASSSGRATPGEQFF
abundance: many; d_gene: TRBD2; v_gene: TRBV28; j_gene: TRBJ2-3; CDR3nt: TGTGCCAGCATCCCTAGCGGGCAGGCGACAGATACGCAGTATTTT; CDR3aa: CASIPSGQATDTQYF
abundance: few; d_gene: NA; v_gene: TRBV6-1; j_gene: TRBJ2-5; CDR3nt: TGTGCCAGCAGCCCCGGTACCTGGGGTGGGGAGACCCAGTACTTC; CDR3aa: CASSPGTWGGETQYF
abundance: NA; d_gene: TRBD2; v_gene: TRBV20-1; j_gene: TRBJ2-3; CDR3nt: TGCAGTGCTAACGGGAGGGCCCCAGATACGCAGTATTTT; CDR3aa: CSANGRAPDTQYF
abundance: NA; d_gene: NA; v_gene: TRBV4-2; j_gene: TRBJ1-2; CDR3nt: TGTGCCAGCAGCCAAGATGTCGGGGGGCGGTGGAATGGCTACACCTTC; CDR3aa: CASSQDVGGRWNGYTF
abundance: NA; d_gene: NA; v_gene: TRBV11-3; j_gene: TRBJ2-7; CDR3nt: TGTGCCAGCAGCTTAGCCTTTACAGCGTACGAGCAGTACTTC; CDR3aa: CASSLAFTAYEQYF
abundance: NA; d_gene: NA; v_gene: TRBV5-1; j_gene: TRBJ1-3; CDR3nt: TGCGCCAGCAGGTCTGACAGTAGCGGAAACACCATATATTTT; CDR3aa: CASRSDSSGNTIYF
abundance: NA; d_gene: NA; v_gene: TRBV5-4; j_gene: TRBJ2-3; CDR3nt: TGTGCCAGCAGCGCATTTAGCGGAGGATCCACAGGTACGCAGTATTTT; CDR3aa: CASSAFSGGSTGTQYF
abundance: many; d_gene: NA; v_gene: TRBV5-5; j_gene: TRBJ1-2; CDR3nt: TGTGCCAGCAGCTTCCTGGTAACAGGGAGTTCATCTGGCTACACCTTC; CDR3aa: CASSFLVTGSSSGYTF
abundance: NA; d_gene: NA; v_gene: TRBV2; j_gene: TRBJ2-5; CDR3nt: TGTGCCAGCAGTGCTTACAGGCGGGAAGAGACCCAGTACTTC; CDR3aa: CASSAYRREETQYF
abundance: few; d_gene: TRBD1; v_gene: TRBV4-3; j_gene: TRBJ1-3; CDR3nt: TGTGCCAGCAGCCAAGGGACAGTTGGAAACACCATATATTTT; CDR3aa: CASSQGTVGNTIYF
abundance: NA; d_gene: NA; v_gene: TRBV10-3; j_gene: TRBJ1-2; CDR3nt: TGTGCCATCACACGGGCGAAAGAAAACTATGGCTACACCTTC; CDR3aa: CAITRAKENYGYTF
abundance: many; d_gene: NA; v_gene: TRBV18; j_gene: TRBJ1-1; CDR3nt: TGTGCCAGCTCACGGATGAACACTGAAGCTTTCTTT; CDR3aa: CASSRMNTEAFF
abundance: few; d_gene: NA; v_gene: TRBV20-1; j_gene: TRBJ2-7; CDR3nt: TGCAGTGCTAGACACCTCTACGAGCAGTACTTC; CDR3aa: CSARHLYEQYF
abundance: few; d_gene: NA; v_gene: TRBV5-5; j_gene: TRBJ1-4; CDR3nt: TGTGCCAGCAGCTTGGTCCCAGGGGTTAATAATGAAAAACTGTTTTTT; CDR3aa: CASSLVPGVNNEKLFF
abundance: many; d_gene: TRBD1; v_gene: TRBV27; j_gene: TRBJ2-7; CDR3nt: TGTGCCAGCAGTCTCAGGACAGGGGTCCACGAGCAGTACTTC; CDR3aa: CASSLRTGVHEQYF
abundance: many; d_gene: NA; v_gene: TRBV11-3; j_gene: TRBJ2-3; CDR3nt: TGTGCCAGCAGCCCCCGGACAGACCGCACAGATACGCAGTATTTT; CDR3aa: CASSPRTDRTDTQYF
abundance: few; d_gene: NA; v_gene: TRBV12-3/TRBV12-4; j_gene: TRBJ2-1; CDR3nt: TGTGCCAGCACCGCTCTGACGGGCGTCGATGAGCAGTTCTTC; CDR3aa: CASTALTGVDEQFF
abundance: many; d_gene: TRBD1; v_gene: TRBV12-3/TRBV12-4; j_gene: TRBJ2-5; CDR3nt: TGTGCCAGCAGTAAATACGCGTCGCCGGGCAGGGGGCAAGAGACCCAGTACTTC; CDR3aa: CASSKYASPGRGQETQYF
abundance: NA; d_gene: NA; v_gene: TRBV19; j_gene: TRBJ1-1; CDR3nt: TGTGCCAGTAGTCGTTTTTCGGGGAATCGGGCTTTCTTT; CDR3aa: CASSRFSGNRAFF
abundance: many; d_gene: NA; v_gene: TRBV27; j_gene: TRBJ2-1; CDR3nt: TGTGCCAGCAGGAGGGGGTACTCCTACAATGAGCAGTTCTTC; CDR3aa: CASRRGYSYNEQFF
abundance: many; d_gene: NA; v_gene: TRBV5-5; j_gene: TRBJ2-5; CDR3nt: TGTGCCAGCAGCTTGGAAGACAGCCAAGAGACCCAGTACTTC; CDR3aa: CASSLEDSQETQYF
abundance: many; d_gene: TRBD1; v_gene: TRBV18; j_gene: TRBJ2-7; CDR3nt: TGTGCCAGCTCACTCCGGACAGGGCTGGGCGAGCAGTACTTC; CDR3aa: CASSLRTGLGEQYF
abundance: many; d_gene: NA; v_gene: TRBV7-9; j_gene: TRBJ2-2; CDR3nt: TGTGCCAGCAGGCCGGGCCGGGATACCGGGGAGCTGTTTTTT; CDR3aa: CASRPGRDTGELFF
abundance: many; d_gene: NA; v_gene: TRBV10-1; j_gene: TRBJ1-1; CDR3nt: TGCGCCAGCCCGTTGGCCTCAGGGCTCCAAGCTTTCTTT; CDR3aa: CASPLASGLQAFF
abundance: many; d_gene: TRBD1; v_gene: TRBV20-1; j_gene: TRBJ1-2; CDR3nt: TGCAGTGCGCCGGACAGGGTGGGCTATGGCTACACCTTC; CDR3aa: CSAPDRVGYGYTF
abundance: many; d_gene: NA; v_gene: TRBV28; j_gene: TRBJ2-3; CDR3nt: TGTGCCAGCACTACAGGGAGTTTGGCAGGTTGGGATACGCAGTATTTT; CDR3aa: CASTTGSLAGWDTQYF
abundance: NA; d_gene: TRBD1; v_gene: TRBV6-2/TRBV6-3; j_gene: TRBJ1-5; CDR3nt: TGTGCCAGCAGCGAGGACAGGGCCTTAAGCAATCAGCCCCAGCATTTT; CDR3aa: CASSEDRALSNQPQHF
abundance: NA; d_gene: TRBD2; v_gene: TRBV2; j_gene: TRBJ2-2; CDR3nt: TGTGTAGCCGCTAGCGGGAATACCGGGGAGCTGTTTTTT; CDR3aa: CVAASGNTGELFF
abundance: many; d_gene: NA; v_gene: TRBV6-1; j_gene: TRBJ1-1; CDR3nt: TGTGCCAGCAGACAAACAGGGAACACTGAAGCTTTCTTT; CDR3aa: CASRQTGNTEAFF
abundance: many; d_gene: TRBD1; v_gene: TRBV29-1; j_gene: TRBJ1-1; CDR3nt: TGCAGCGTCGGACAGGGAAACACTGAAGCTTTCTTT; CDR3aa: CSVGQGNTEAFF
abundance: many; d_gene: NA; v_gene: TRBV30; j_gene: TRBJ1-1; CDR3nt: TGTGCCTGGCAAGTCGGACAGCTGAACACTGAAGCTTTCTTT; CDR3aa: CAWQVGQLNTEAFF
abundance: many; d_gene: TRBD2; v_gene: TRBV2; j_gene: TRBJ2-1; CDR3nt: TGTGCCAGCAGTGCGCGGGAGGCGACCTACAATGAGCAGTTCTTC; CDR3aa: CASSAREATYNEQFF